A single sample is the source of the 32 T cell receptor beta chains below, sequenced in a study of control samples from healthy donors and cancer patients. Assay used: immunoSEQ multiplex PCR; TCRdb lists only in-frame clones, some missing. The table records 400,000 to 450,000 clones, around 90% of them present only once. Sequencing was done on a sample of PBMCs. The source of these receptors is a man aged 35-49 years with head and neck cancer.

This chain's CDR3 is CASSSRTGGYYGYTF. As DNA, the CDR3 is TGTGCCAGCAGCAGCCGGACAGGGGGTTACTATGGCTACACCTTC. J is TRBJ1-2 and V is TRBV5-4, with 10 positions matching TRBD1. Germline V gene sequence: CDR1 SGHNT, CDR2 YYREEE (reference sequence). V lost 4 bases, J lost 3 bases, and 6 bases stayed unmatched. This CDR3 comprises 15 residues.

This sequence joins TRBV28 and TRBJ2-7, with D perhaps given as TRBD1 or TRBD2 (7 bases each). Trimming removed 3 bases from V and 2 bases from J, with 17 bases in between. The germline CDR1 and CDR2 sequences are MDHEN and SYDVKM. This CDR3 spans 16 amino acids. The CDR3 nucleotides are TGTGCCAGCAGTTTGAGGGGGAGGGGGCACCCCTACGAGCAGTACTTC. Translating it yields CASSLRGRGHPYEQYF. Together with reference TRBV28 and TRBJ2-7, the CDR3 gives the full variable domain: DVKVTQSSRYLVKRTGEKVFLECVQDMDHENMFWYRQDPGLGLRLIYFSYDVKMKEKGDIPEGYSVSREKKERFSLILESASTNQTSMYLCASSLRGRGHPYEQYFGPGTRLTVT.

The chain employs TRBV9 and TRBJ1-3; TRBD1 matches at 9 bases. J gave up 2 bases and V 4 bases, and 7 bases lay outside the gene matches. CDR3 size: 16 residues. Germline CDR1 reads SGDLS; CDR2 reads YYNGEE. In DNA, the CDR3 is TGTGCCAGCAGCCGGACACAGGGGGCTACTGGAAACACCATATATTTT. This sequence encodes CASSRTQGATGNTIYF. The full variable domain, rest sourced from reference TRBV9 and TRBJ1-3, is DSGVTQTPKHLITATGQRVTLRCSPRSGDLSVYWYQQSLDQGLQFLIQYYNGEERAKGNILERFSAQQFPDLHSELNLSSLELGDSALYFCASSRTQGATGNTIYFGEGSWLTVV.

This clone showed up just a few times. The V gene is TRBV4-2, the J gene TRBJ2-7; weak D call: TRBD2 (6 bases). Germline V lookup: CDR1 LGHNA, CDR2 YNFKEQ. The CDR3 has 16 residues. V lost 1 base and J lost 2, with 15 bases in between. CDR3 nucleotide sequence: TGTGCCAGCAGCCAAGGTCCAGCGGGCACAGCCTACGAGCAGTACTTC. Amino acids: CASSQGPAGTAYEQYF.

This clone was detected only once. This chain connects TRBV19 to TRBJ2-7, with a weak D call TRBD1 (6 bases). The germline gives CDR1 LNHDA, CDR2 SQIVND (reference sequence). The CDR3 sequence is 13 residues long. V dropped 3 bases and J dropped 2 bases, with 8 bases sitting between them. The DNA of the CDR3 is TGTGCCAGTAGTATTGACAGGACCTACGAGCAGTACTTC. This gives the protein CASSIDRTYEQYF.

The chain couples TRBV3-1 (or the pseudogene TRBV3-2) to TRBJ1-1; D possibly corresponds to TRBD1 (5 bases). The ends were cut back, 0 bases at V and 4 bases at J, with 9 bases in the middle. This CDR3 contains 14 residues. Germline-derived CDR1 and CDR2 are LGHDT and YNNKEL (reference sequence). The CDR3 nucleotides are TGTGCCAGCAGCCAAGATCTGGGGGGCACTGAAGCTTTCTTT. Encoded protein: CASSQDLGGTEAFF.

The sample holds one count of this clone. V is TRBV12-3 or TRBV12-4 and J is TRBJ2-1; 8 positions agree with TRBD1. There are 12 residues in the CDR3. V dropped 6 bases and J dropped 12; count of bases not matched to a gene: 7. Written as DNA, the CDR3 is TGTGCCAGCAGCTATTCCGGGACAGGGCAGTTCTTC. Its protein is CASSYSGTGQFF.

The rearrangement links TRBV30 to TRBJ1-5; TRBD1 matches 9 bases. Trimming cost V 3 bases and J 9 bases; bases outside gene matches: 15. Germline V gene sequence: CDR1 GTSNPN, CDR2 SVGIG (reference sequence). CDR3 length: 16 residues. The CDR3 spells CAWRAAGQGRYGPQHF. DNA for the CDR3: TGTGCCTGGAGGGCCGCGGGACAGGGAAGATATGGGCCCCAGCATTTT.

The V and J genes are TRBV7-3 and TRBJ1-5, with a possible D match to TRBD1 (5 bases). Deletions cut 7 bases from V and 4 bases from J, with 14 bases between. The CDR3 has 14 amino acids. Germline V gene sequence: CDR1 SGHTA, CDR2 FQGTGA. CDR3 sequence (DNA): TGTGCCAGCAACCCCAGGGTAGAGAATCAGCCCCAGCATTTT. Translation: CASNPRVENQPQHF.

This chain links TRBV12-3 or TRBV12-4 with TRBJ1-2, with D perhaps TRBD1 (5 bases). The CDR3 runs to 12 residues. Trimming shortened V by 8 bases and J by 8 bases, and 15 bases separated the two germline ends. The CDR3 sequence: CASQRHGDGYTF. The CDR3 coding sequence is TGTGCCAGCCAACGACATGGGGACGGCTACACCTTC.

The V and J genes are TRBV27 and TRBJ1-2; a weak D match, TRBD1 (6 bases). This CDR3 comprises 13 residues. Per germline, CDR1 MNHEY and CDR2 SMNVEV (reference sequence). The germline V and J ends were trimmed by 8 bases and 6 bases, with 16 bases remaining between them. The CDR3 coding sequence is TGTGCCAGCTCTACAATACAGGGTAATGGCTACACCTTC. Its translation: CASSTIQGNGYTF.

The chain joins TRBV11-3 to TRBJ1-5; 9 bases match TRBD1. V shed 5 bases and J 0 bases; nucleotides not matched to a gene: 11. The CDR3 loop spans 18 amino acids. Germline loops: CDR1 SGHNT, CDR2 YENEEA. The CDR3 here is CASSQQGQGRYSNQPQHF. The CDR3 coding sequence is TGTGCCAGCAGCCAGCAAGGACAGGGGCGATATAGCAATCAGCCCCAGCATTTT.

V gene TRBV3-1 (or the pseudogene TRBV3-2) combines with J gene TRBJ2-1; D gene ambiguous. Germline CDR1 is LGHDT and CDR2 is YNNKEL (reference sequence). V shed 4 bases and J shed 1 base, with 2 bases lying between them. CDR3 length: 12 amino acids. The CDR3 DNA follows: TGTGCCAGCAGCCGATCCTACAATGAGCAGTTCTTC. Residues: CASSRSYNEQFF.

This chain uses TRBV27 with TRBJ2-1; 7 bases are shared with TRBD1. Trimming cost V 10 bases and J 6 bases; bases outside gene matches: 9. The CDR3 is 13 amino acids. Looked up from germline, CDR1 is MNHEY and CDR2 is SMNVEV (reference sequence). CDR3 nucleotides: TGTGCCATCCACCGACAGGGAAGCAATGAGCAGTTCTTC. Translation: CAIHRQGSNEQFF.

The J gene is TRBJ1-4, the V gene TRBV4-2; TRBD1 is a possible D gene (5 bases). Germline assignment: CDR1 LGHNA and CDR2 YNFKEQ. The CDR3 consists of 16 residues. Trimming removed 4 bases from V and 5 bases from J, with 17 bases in between. The CDR3 region is CASSRTRVGENEKLFF. The DNA for the CDR3 is TGTGCCAGCAGCCGGACCCGGGTGGGGGAAAATGAAAAACTGTTTTTT.

V is TRBV27 and J is TRBJ2-2; perhaps TRBD2 as D (5 bases). Trimming removed 2 bases at V and 7 bases at J, with 11 bases between. The CDR3 runs 14 residues. Per the germline V gene, CDR1 is MNHEY and CDR2 is SMNVEV (reference sequence). The CDR3 here is CASSLLGGGGELFF. In nucleotides, the CDR3 is TGTGCCAGCAGTTTACTAGGTGGAGGCGGGGAGCTGTTTTTT.

The rearrangement links TRBV5-1 to TRBJ2-3; TRBD1 is a possible D gene (6 bases). The CDR3 covers 14 residues. Germline CDR1 reads SGHRS; CDR2 reads YFSETQ. The V end lost 6 bases, the J end lost 1 base, and 12 bases lay between the germline ends. CDR3 sequence reads: CASNREGGTDTQYF. For the CDR3, the DNA is TGCGCCAGCAACAGGGAAGGAGGCACAGATACGCAGTATTTT.

The chain joins TRBV7-8 to TRBJ1-4; D gene ambiguous. CDR1 SGHVS and CDR2 FQNEAQ come from the germline V gene. Trimming took 5 bases from V and 0 from J, leaving 10 bases between them. CDR3 size: 15 residues. CDR3 protein: CASSRSLSTNEKLFF. CDR3 in DNA: TGTGCCAGCAGCCGATCCTTATCAACTAATGAAAAACTGTTTTTT.

In DNA form, the CDR3 reads TGTGCCAGCAGTATCGGCCGCGACAGGGGCTCCTACGAGCAGTACTTC. This sequence encodes CASSIGRDRGSYEQYF. The rearrangement joins TRBV2 to TRBJ2-7; 8 bases map to TRBD1. The V gene end was trimmed by 5 bases and the J gene end by 0 bases; junction bases not matched to a gene: 9. Looked up from germline, CDR1 is SNHLY and CDR2 is FYNNEI. CDR3 size: 16 residues.

The chain's CDR3 is CASSVEGTSIQFF. For the CDR3, the DNA is TGTGCCAGCAGCGTAGAGGGGACATCCATTCAGTTCTTC. This chain links TRBV9 with TRBJ2-1, with D possibly TRBD1 on 6 matching bases. This CDR3 is built from 13 residues. Germline V CDR1 and CDR2: SGDLS, YYNGEE. Trimming cost V 0 bases and J 13 bases, with 14 bases left between them.

The chain has TRBV6-5 and TRBJ2-1; 10 bases map to TRBD2. Germline V gene sequence: CDR1 MNHEY, CDR2 SVGAGI. Unmatched junction bases numbered 7, after V lost 4 bases and J lost 4 bases. This CDR3 has 16 amino acids. The CDR3 spells CASSSTGTSEYNEQFF. The CDR3 DNA sequence: TGTGCCAGCAGTTCTACCGGGACTAGCGAATACAATGAGCAGTTCTTC.

The chain is built from TRBV19 and TRBJ1-5, with D maybe TRBD1 (6 bases). CDR1 LNHDA and CDR2 SQIVND come from the germline V gene (reference sequence). The CDR3 length is 16 residues. V lost 1 base and J 4 bases, leaving 14 bases between the germline ends. The CDR3 loop reads CASSIASRGGNQPQHF. The CDR3 DNA sequence: TGTGCCAGTAGTATAGCGTCCAGGGGAGGGAATCAGCCCCAGCATTTT.

The sample holds a few counts of this clone. The rearrangement joins TRBV27 to TRBJ2-1; perhaps TRBD2 as D (5 bases). Germline CDR1 is MNHEY and CDR2 is SMNVEV (reference sequence). The CDR3 covers 13 residues. Trimming took 8 bases from V and 9 from J, leaving 17 bases between them. The CDR3 nucleotides are TGTGCCAGCCGTCCAAATGAGGGTCTTGAGCAGTTCTTC. Encoded protein: CASRPNEGLEQFF.

This sequence joins TRBV6-2 or TRBV6-3 and TRBJ1-6, with 10 positions matching TRBD1. Trimming at V came to 0 bases and at J to 8 bases, leaving 1 base not matched to a gene. This CDR3 spans 15 amino acids. The germline V gene has CDR1 MNHEY and CDR2 SVGEGT. The DNA for the CDR3 is TGTGCCAGCAGTTACTCGGGGACAGGGGATTCACCCCTCCACTTT. Amino acid sequence: CASSYSGTGDSPLHF.

The count of this clone is one. J is TRBJ2-1 and V is TRBV24-1; no clear D gene. The CDR3 is 16 residues long. CDR1 and CDR2 (germline): KGHDR, SFDVKD. V lost 2 bases and J lost 4, with 14 bases in between. Here the CDR3 reads CATSDSTVPPYNEQFF. The CDR3 coding sequence is TGTGCCACCAGTGATTCCACAGTGCCCCCTTACAATGAGCAGTTCTTC.

The chain recombines TRBV6-1 with TRBJ1-4; D is perhaps TRBD1 (6 bases). The germline V gene has CDR1 MNHNS and CDR2 SASEGT. There are 17 residues in the CDR3. Trimming took 4 bases from V and 0 from J, leaving 15 bases between them. The CDR3 coding sequence is TGTGCCAGCAGTGGCCGCGGCGGGGGGCCAACTAATGAAAAACTGTTTTTT. It is translated as CASSGRGGGPTNEKLFF.

The chain employs TRBV6-2 or TRBV6-3 and TRBJ2-6, with D possibly matching TRBD2 (6 bases). Germline CDR1 is MNHEY and CDR2 is SVGEGT. The CDR3 has 15 residues. V lost 2 bases, J lost 1 base, and 6 bases lay in between. In nucleotides, the CDR3 is TGTGCCAGCAGTTACGGAGGGTCTGGGGCCAACGTCCTGACTTTC. The encoded protein is CASSYGGSGANVLTF.

The rearrangement joins TRBV20-1 to TRBJ2-3; D is unresolved. Germline loops: CDR1 DFQATT, CDR2 SNEGSKA (reference sequence). The CDR3 totals 11 residues. V was clipped by 6 bases and J by 6 bases, with 10 bases between them. The CDR3 spells CSALNRDTQYF. CDR3 sequence (DNA): TGCAGTGCCTTAAACCGGGATACGCAGTATTTT.

The chain links TRBV18 to TRBJ2-3, with D tentatively TRBD2 (6 bases). The germline V gene encodes CDR1 KGHSH and CDR2 LQKENI. This CDR3 contains 16 residues. Deletions cut 6 bases from V and 4 bases from J, with 20 bases between. The CDR3, as DNA: TGTGCCAGCTCTCCAACCGGACTACCCGGTGCAGATACGCAGTATTTT. Translation gives CASSPTGLPGADTQYF.

This chain joins TRBV7-9 and TRBJ2-7, with D possibly being TRBD1 (5 bases). The germline gives CDR1 SEHNR, CDR2 FQNEAQ (reference sequence). V lost 0 bases, J lost 2 bases, and 11 bases lay in between. CDR3 length: 15 residues. This CDR3 is CASSLASQATYEQYF. The CDR3 nucleotides are TGTGCCAGCAGCTTAGCGTCACAGGCCACCTACGAGCAGTACTTC. The full variable domain, rest sourced from reference TRBV7-9 and TRBJ2-7, is DTGVSQNPRHKITKRGQNVTFRCDPISEHNRLYWYRQTLGQGPEFLTYFQNEAQLEKSRLLSDRFSAERPKGSFSTLEIQRTEQGDSAMYLCASSLASQATYEQYFGPGTRLTVT.

The V call is TRBV27, the J call TRBJ2-3; possibly TRBD1 for D (6 bases). Germline V gene data show CDR1 as MNHEY and CDR2 as SMNVEV (reference sequence). This CDR3 is built from 15 residues. V dropped 5 bases and J dropped 1 base, with 13 bases sitting between them. The CDR3 DNA follows: TGTGCCAGCAGTCTTATACAGGGTCGCACAGATACGCAGTATTTT. It yields the protein CASSLIQGRTDTQYF.

The chain recombines TRBV6-5 with TRBJ1-1, with 8 bases fitting TRBD1. The V gene end was trimmed by 5 bases and the J gene end by 4 bases; junction bases not matched to a gene: 9. Germline assignment: CDR1 MNHEY and CDR2 SVGAGI. This CDR3 has 15 amino acids. CDR3 DNA sequence: TGTGCCAGCAGTCCATCCCGGACAGGGATCACTGAAGCTTTCTTT. It codes for CASSPSRTGITEAFF.